The 7 T cell receptor beta chains presented below share a single source sample, sequenced in a study of blood T cell repertoires in COVID-19. Some clones are missing from TCRdb's copy, which holds only in-frame ones; the method was immunoSEQ multiplex PCR. The table lists 150,000 to 200,000 clones, 80% to 90% of them singletons. Sequenced material: peripheral blood. All receptors come from a man between 45 and 60 years old with active or convalescent COVID-19.

This clone has only a few counts. The CDR3 DNA follows: TGCGCCAGCAGCCAAGGATTGTTACGAGCGGGAGATACCTACAATGAGCAGTTCTTC. Its translation is CASSQGLLRAGDTYNEQFF. The chain links TRBV4-1 to TRBJ2-1; 8 bases are shared with TRBD2. The CDR3 sequence is 19 residues long. V lost 1 base and J lost 2; bases outside the gene matches: 13. The germline V gene has CDR1 MGHRA and CDR2 YSYEKL.

The V gene is TRBV6-5, the J gene TRBJ1-1, with D tentatively TRBD1 (5 bases). The germline gives CDR1 MNHEY, CDR2 SVGAGI. This CDR3 has 15 amino acids. Trimming removed 0 bases from V and 5 bases from J, with 13 bases in between. The DNA of the CDR3 is TGTGCCAGCAGTTACTCTTTCAGGGTAGGGACTGAAGCTTTCTTT. Its translation is CASSYSFRVGTEAFF.

The chain joins TRBV12-5 to TRBJ2-5, with 11 bases that match TRBD1. The CDR3 spans 16 residues. Trimming removed 4 bases from V and 4 bases from J; junction bases left unmatched: 8. The germline gives CDR1 LGHNT, CDR2 FRNRAP. CDR3 DNA sequence: TGTGCTAGTGGTTGGGTTCTTGGGACAGGGGGAGAGACCCAGTACTTC. Protein product: CASGWVLGTGGETQYF.

The chain has TRBV3-1 (or the pseudogene TRBV3-2) and TRBJ1-2; D not resolved. The CDR3 covers 16 residues. Germline V gene lookup returns CDR1 LGHDT and CDR2 YNNKEL (reference sequence). The V and J ends lost 1 base and 1 base respectively, with 13 bases between them. CDR3 in amino acids: CASSQGVIVVNYGYTF. The CDR3 region has the DNA TGTGCCAGCAGCCAAGGTGTTATAGTCGTTAACTATGGCTACACCTTC.

This rearrangement joins TRBV12-3 or TRBV12-4 to TRBJ2-7; D remains ambiguous. The CDR3 contains 11 residues. Trimming stripped 6 bases from V and 5 bases from J, with 8 bases between. CDR3 protein: CASSRGHEQYF. In nucleotides, the CDR3 is TGTGCCAGCAGCCGCGGCCACGAGCAGTACTTC.

The chain couples TRBV5-1 to TRBJ1-2; no reliable D call. CDR3 length: 14 residues. Trimming removed 3 bases from V and 3 bases from J, with 12 bases in between. Germline V gene lookup returns CDR1 SGHRS and CDR2 YFSETQ. CDR3 in amino acids: CASSSKPEDYGYTF. The CDR3, as DNA: TGCGCCAGCAGCTCTAAACCCGAAGACTATGGCTACACCTTC.

The CDR3 coding sequence is TGTGCCAGCAGTCAGACTTATTCTGAAGCTTTCTTT. Protein sequence: CASSQTYSEAFF. The gene calls are TRBV12-3 or TRBV12-4 and TRBJ1-1; D is unresolved. The CDR3 consists of 12 residues. Trimming took off 5 bases at V and 6 bases at J, with 10 bases between the two ends.